This passage covers 29 T cell receptor beta chains from one sample sequenced in a study of control samples from healthy donors and cancer patients. TCRdb's copy holds only in-frame clones and misses some; the assay was immunoSEQ multiplex PCR. This table holds approximately 37,000 clones, around nine tenths found once. The sample was blood. These receptors originate from a woman in her forties or fifties in good health.

The CDR3 nucleotides read TGTGCCAGCAGTTACGTACCGCAAAGCGGGGGCTACACCTTC. Amino acids: CASSYVPQSGGYTF. V usage is TRBV6-5 and J usage is TRBJ1-2, with no clear D. Germline V gene data show CDR1 as MNHEY and CDR2 as SVGAGI. The CDR3 is made up of 14 amino acids. Trimming stripped 2 bases from V and 8 bases from J, with 15 bases between.

The chain combines TRBV27 with TRBJ1-2; D ambiguous. Trimming removed 4 bases from V and 13 bases from J, with 25 bases in between. The CDR3 runs to 15 residues. Germline V gene lookup returns CDR1 MNHEY and CDR2 SMNVEV (reference sequence). CDR3 sequence (DNA): TGTGCCAGCAGTTCCCTTGGCAGTTCTTCGCCGGCGAGCACCTTC. Its protein is CASSSLGSSSPASTF.

The rearrangement uses TRBV5-4 and TRBJ2-1, with TRBD2 identical over 12 bases. V shed 0 bases, J shed 4 bases, and the junction held 8 bases outside the gene matches. The length of the CDR3 is 18 residues. CDR1 and CDR2 (germline): SGHNT, YYREEE (reference sequence). CDR3 DNA sequence: TGTGCCAGCAGCTTGGCCTTGGCTAGCGGGGGGGCGTACAATGAGCAGTTCTTC. It specifies CASSLALASGGAYNEQFF.

This clone was found once. V and J are TRBV5-1 and TRBJ2-1, with D perhaps matching TRBD1 or TRBD2 (6 bases each). Germline lookup yields CDR1 SGHRS and CDR2 YFSETQ. CDR3 length equals 14 residues. The V and J ends lost 3 bases and 2 bases respectively, with 9 bases between them. CDR3 protein: CASSWGAAYNEQFF. The CDR3, as DNA: TGCGCCAGCAGCTGGGGGGCCGCCTACAATGAGCAGTTCTTC. The entire variable domain, with the rest obtained from reference TRBV5-1 and TRBJ2-1, is as follows: KAGVTQTPRYLIKTRGQQVTLSCSPISGHRSVSWYQQTPGQGLQFLFEYFSETQRNKGNFPGRFSGRQFSNSRSEMNVSTLELGDSALYLCASSWGAAYNEQFFGPGTRLTVL.

V gene TRBV7-2 combines with J gene TRBJ1-3; unclear D gene. Germline CDR1 reads SGHTA; CDR2 reads FQGNSA. V lost 0 bases and J 7 bases, leaving 10 bases between the germline ends. The CDR3 is 14 residues long. The CDR3 loop is CASSLAREKNTIYF. DNA of the CDR3: TGTGCCAGCAGCTTAGCGCGAGAGAAGAACACCATATATTTT. The entire variable domain, with the rest obtained from reference TRBV7-2 and TRBJ1-3, is as follows: GAGVSQSPSNKVTEKGKDVELRCDPISGHTALYWYRQSLGQGLEFLIYFQGNSAPDKSGLPSDRFSAERTGGSVSTLTIQRTQQEDSAVYLCASSLAREKNTIYFGEGSWLTVV.

J is TRBJ1-2 and V is TRBV21-1. TRBV21-1 is deemed a pseudogene. This CDR3 comprises 16 residues. The CDR3 loop is CASSMESGSRVYGYTF. In DNA form, the CDR3 reads TGTGCCAGCAGCATGGAATCCGGGTCAAGGGTATATGGCTACACCTTC.

The table lists this clone with a count of one. This chain uses TRBV28 with TRBJ2-3; TRBD1 matches at 7 bases. CDR3 length: 15 amino acids. With V trimmed by 6 bases and J by 0 bases, 6 bases remained unmatched. Germline lookup yields CDR1 MDHEN and CDR2 SYDVKM. Written as DNA, the CDR3 is TGTGCCAGCAGCCTGGGACAGACTAGCACAGATACGCAGTATTTT. Its protein product is CASSLGQTSTDTQYF.

This chain links TRBV21-1 with TRBJ1-3. TRBV21-1 is recorded as a pseudogene. CDR3 length equals 16 residues. CDR3 residues: CASREVGLVAGNTIYF. The CDR3 DNA reads TGTGCCAGTCGGGAGGTCGGGTTAGTTGCTGGAAACACCATATATTTT.

This chain links TRBV27 with TRBJ1-3; D unclear. The CDR3 extends over 14 amino acids. The germline CDR1 and CDR2 sequences are MNHEY and SMNVEV (reference sequence). V was pared by 2 bases and J by 4 bases, with 9 bases between. The CDR3 region is CASSLDPAGNTIYF. The CDR3 coding sequence is TGTGCCAGCAGTTTAGACCCCGCGGGAAACACCATATATTTT.

CDR3 sequence reads: CASARRLAGGWEQFF. In DNA, the CDR3 is TGTGCCAGCGCTCGACGGCTAGCGGGGGGGTGGGAGCAGTTCTTC. The V and J genes are TRBV6-5 and TRBJ2-1; TRBD2 matches 12 bases. With 8 bases clipped from V and 10 bases from J, the junction kept 12 bases outside the gene matches. The CDR3 covers 15 residues. Germline V gene lookup returns CDR1 MNHEY and CDR2 SVGAGI.

CDR3 nucleotide sequence: TGTGCCAGCAGTTACTCGGGGCTTGAAGCTTTCTTT. Translated, it gives CASSYSGLEAFF. The V gene is TRBV6-2 or TRBV6-3, the J gene TRBJ1-1; D might be TRBD1 (5 bases). The CDR3 runs to 12 residues. The germline CDR1 and CDR2 sequences are MNHEY and SVGEGT. V lost 0 bases and J lost 7, with 6 bases in between.

The rearrangement uses TRBV7-2 and TRBJ2-1; possibly TRBD2 for D (6 bases). This CDR3 region has 15 residues. Germline assignment: CDR1 SGHTA and CDR2 FQGNSA. The germline V and J ends were trimmed by 0 bases and 3 bases, with 9 bases remaining between them. The chain's CDR3 is CASSLAGGNYNEQFF. CDR3 nucleotide sequence: TGTGCCAGCAGCTTAGCTGGAGGGAACTACAATGAGCAGTTCTTC.

The CDR3 DNA reads TGCGCCAGCAGCTTCCGTCCGAGTCATCTTGGGCTAGCGGGGGGAAAATCCGGGGAGCTGTTTTTT. As protein: CASSFRPSHLGLAGGKSGELFF. The chain uses TRBV5-1 and TRBJ2-2, with TRBD2 matching over 11 bases. Germline CDR1 is SGHRS and CDR2 is YFSETQ. The CDR3 loop spans 22 amino acids. The junction had 24 bases not matched to a gene; V was cut back by 2 bases and J by 6 bases.

This clone has just one count. V is TRBV5-4 and J is TRBJ1-1; TRBD1 matches 9 bases. Germline loops: CDR1 SGHNT, CDR2 YYREEE (reference sequence). Trimming cost V 4 bases and J 5 bases; bases outside gene matches: 6. The CDR3 consists of 14 residues. CDR3 DNA: TGTGCCAGCAGCATCACAGGGGGCGGGACTGAAGCTTTCTTT. Residues: CASSITGGGTEAFF.

In this sample, this clone turned up once. The rearrangement joins TRBV5-1 to TRBJ1-1, with 8 positions matching TRBD1. The CDR3 consists of 17 residues. The germline CDR1 and CDR2 sequences are SGHRS and YFSETQ. With 6 bases clipped from V and 3 bases from J, the junction kept 16 bases outside the gene matches. Here the CDR3 reads CASKRGQGPSGDTEAFF. The CDR3 DNA sequence: TGCGCCAGCAAAAGAGGACAGGGACCCTCGGGGGACACTGAAGCTTTCTTT.

The V call is TRBV6-5, the J call TRBJ1-6; D is unclear. The V gene lost 11 bases and the J gene lost 5 bases, with 16 bases spanning the gap. The CDR3 runs to 14 residues. From germline, CDR1 is MNHEY and CDR2 SVGAGI. CDR3 sequence (DNA): TGTGCCGGACGAAGGAGAGCGGATAATTCACCCCTCCACTTT. Its translation: CAGRRRADNSPLHF.

The chain recombines TRBV6-2 or TRBV6-3 with TRBJ1-1; D gene uncertain. Trimming pared 0 bases from V and 0 bases from J, leaving 5 bases between. Germline lookup yields CDR1 MNHEY and CDR2 SVGEGT. The CDR3 loop spans 14 amino acids. The CDR3 DNA is TGTGCCAGCAGTTACTCGCCAGTGAACACTGAAGCTTTCTTT. It translates to CASSYSPVNTEAFF.

This chain links TRBV5-1 with TRBJ2-3; 9 bases map to TRBD1. V shed 7 bases, J shed 4 bases, and the junction held 10 bases outside the gene matches. The CDR3 length is 15 residues. Germline CDR1 and CDR2: SGHRS and YFSETQ. This CDR3 is CASRVVGQGSDTQYF. CDR3 coding DNA: TGCGCCAGCCGGGTCGTGGGACAGGGATCAGATACGCAGTATTTT.

The gene calls are TRBV7-2 and TRBJ2-2, with 7 bases aligning to TRBD2. V shed 5 bases, J shed 0 bases, and the junction held 6 bases outside the gene matches. The CDR3 extends over 16 amino acids. Germline values: CDR1 SGHTA, CDR2 FQGNSA. This CDR3 is CASSPYGGTNTGELFF. The CDR3 bases are TGTGCCAGCAGCCCCTACGGGGGGACGAACACCGGGGAGCTGTTTTTT. The variable domain in full, completed from reference TRBV7-2 and TRBJ2-2, reads GAGVSQSPSNKVTEKGKDVELRCDPISGHTALYWYRQSLGQGLEFLIYFQGNSAPDKSGLPSDRFSAERTGGSVSTLTIQRTQQEDSAVYLCASSPYGGTNTGELFFGEGSRLTVL.

This clone was found once. The chain uses TRBV11-2 and TRBJ2-7; either TRBD1 or TRBD2 may fit D (5 bases each). The V and J ends lost 5 bases and 3 bases respectively, with 14 bases between them. The CDR3 runs 14 residues. Germline assignment: CDR1 SGHAT and CDR2 FQNNGV. DNA of the CDR3: TGTGCCAGCAGCGAGGGACGGACGTTCTACGAGCAGTACTTC. Its translation: CASSEGRTFYEQYF.

This chain connects TRBV28 to TRBJ1-2; 7 nucleotides agree with TRBD1. Germline assignment: CDR1 MDHEN and CDR2 SYDVKM. The CDR3 is 11 amino acids. V lost 8 bases to trimming and J lost 4 bases; unmatched junction nucleotides: 1. CDR3 sequence reads: CASGQVYGYTF. CDR3 in DNA: TGTGCCAGCGGACAGGTCTATGGCTACACCTTC.

The J gene is TRBJ2-7, the V gene TRBV10-2; D possibly corresponds to TRBD1 (5 bases). The CDR3 has 12 residues. Germline CDR1 reads WSHSY; CDR2 reads SAAADI. Trimming removed 5 bases at V and 3 bases at J, with 8 bases between. The CDR3 reads CASSTGNYEQYF. Here the CDR3 DNA reads TGCGCCAGCAGTACAGGAAACTACGAGCAGTACTTC.

The V call is TRBV5-8, the J call TRBJ1-1, with a tentative D call TRBD1 (5 bases). The CDR3 spans 12 residues. The V and J ends lost 3 bases and 10 bases respectively, with 13 bases between them. Germline V CDR1 and CDR2: SGHTS, YDEGEE. The CDR3 DNA reads as TGTGCCAGCAGCTCCGATCAGGGACGAGCTTTCTTT. Protein: CASSSDQGRAFF.

This clone appeared once. The rearrangement joins TRBV2 to TRBJ2-7; D possibly corresponds to TRBD1 (5 bases). This CDR3 is built from 14 residues. The ends were cut back, 7 bases at V and 2 bases at J, with 15 bases in the middle. Germline V CDR1 and CDR2: SNHLY, FYNNEI. The CDR3 nucleotides are TGTGCCAGCACAGACAGCCAATTCGCCTACGAGCAGTACTTC. Amino acid sequence: CASTDSQFAYEQYF.

This sequence joins TRBV7-2 and TRBJ2-2, with TRBD2 matching over 8 bases. Germline V CDR1 and CDR2: SGHTA, FQGNSA. V shed 1 base and J 6 bases; nucleotides not matched to a gene: 4. The CDR3 runs to 15 residues. The CDR3 protein is CASSLVRGGPGELFF. DNA for the CDR3: TGTGCCAGCAGCTTAGTACGGGGGGGCCCCGGGGAGCTGTTTTTT.

The DNA for the CDR3 is TGTGCCACAACAGGGCTTAATAGCAATCAGCCCCAGCATTTT. Protein product: CATTGLNSNQPQHF. The chain carries TRBV6-5 and TRBJ1-5, with D tentatively TRBD1 (6 bases). The CDR3 consists of 14 residues. Germline values: CDR1 MNHEY, CDR2 SVGAGI. V dropped 10 bases and J dropped 0 bases, with 13 bases sitting between them.

This clone was seen once. The gene calls are TRBV7-8 and TRBJ2-2; D remains ambiguous. V dropped 2 bases and J dropped 0 bases, with 16 bases sitting between them. This CDR3 comprises 18 residues. CDR1 SGHVS and CDR2 FQNEAQ come from the germline V gene. Here the CDR3 DNA reads TGTGCCAGCAGCTTAACGCCCACTTTCTCTACGAACACCGGGGAGCTGTTTTTT. The encoded protein is CASSLTPTFSTNTGELFF.

This chain connects TRBV6-5 to TRBJ1-3, with D unresolved. In germline, CDR1 is MNHEY, CDR2 SVGAGI. The CDR3 totals 15 residues. Trimming removed 6 bases from V and 2 bases from J, with 14 bases in between. The CDR3 loop is CASRGMGFPGNTIYF. The CDR3 DNA follows: TGTGCCAGCAGAGGGATGGGATTTCCTGGAAACACCATATATTTT.

The V call is TRBV28, the J call TRBJ2-1; 10 bases are shared with TRBD2. V lost 8 bases, J lost 6 bases, and 10 bases stayed unmatched. In germline, CDR1 is MDHEN, CDR2 SYDVKM. The CDR3 spans 15 residues. CDR3 DNA sequence: TGTGCCAGCCACTTTAGCGGGGGGCAGGGCAATGAGCAGTTCTTC. It encodes CASHFSGGQGNEQFF.